This entry describes one T cell receptor (beta chain). The healthy adult donors were HIV-negative and reported no recent acute infections or vaccinations. The data belong to a study of shared clonotypes between healthy human individuals. Germline V gene lookup returns CDR1 SGHRS and CDR2 YFSETQ. The CDR3 is 14 amino acids. V gave up 0 bases and J gave up 4 bases, with 9 bases separating them. Repertoires were generated with immunoSEQ multiplex PCR, while TCRdb's copy carries only in-frame clones and drops some. The sample contains 2 million to 2.5 million clones, approximately 90% of which appear only once.

The origin of this receptor is a young man in good health. Some clones in this sample may be carry-over from other donors' samples. Sequencing was performed on naive CD4+ T cells from PBMCs. Noted subset: CD45RA+ positively selected. The V call is TRBV5-1, the J call TRBJ2-3; TRBD2 might be the D (5 bases). CDR3 region: CASSLGASPDTQYF. CDR3 DNA sequence: TGCGCCAGCAGCTTGGGGGCTAGCCCAGATACGCAGTATTTT.